This TCR beta chain was identified in a study of T cells in tumors after PD-1 blockade. On the study more broadly: Mean per blood sample: about 110,000 templates (roughly 22,000-270,000), about 40,000 unique clonotypes. Study-wide points: About 41% of tumor TCR clonotypes were also found in blood.

Regarding this clone: Its matching antigen is unknown.

Germline-derived CDR1 and CDR2 are SNHLY and FYNNEI. Trimming cost V 7 bases and J 2 bases; bases outside gene matches: 2. The CDR3 contains 13 residues. Libraries were prepared by immunoSEQ multiplex PCR; TCRdb keeps only in-frame clonotypes and omits some of them. The sample contains under 40,000 clones, roughly 73% of which appear only once. Sample: PBMCs, taken after anti-PD-1 treatment. The genes are TRBV2 and TRBJ2-3; 8 nucleotides align to TRBD2. The clonotype was recovered from a human donor with basal cell carcinoma. CDR3 sequence: CASTSGYTDTQYF. The CDR3 nucleotides read TGTGCCAGCACTAGCGGGTACACAGATACGCAGTATTTT.